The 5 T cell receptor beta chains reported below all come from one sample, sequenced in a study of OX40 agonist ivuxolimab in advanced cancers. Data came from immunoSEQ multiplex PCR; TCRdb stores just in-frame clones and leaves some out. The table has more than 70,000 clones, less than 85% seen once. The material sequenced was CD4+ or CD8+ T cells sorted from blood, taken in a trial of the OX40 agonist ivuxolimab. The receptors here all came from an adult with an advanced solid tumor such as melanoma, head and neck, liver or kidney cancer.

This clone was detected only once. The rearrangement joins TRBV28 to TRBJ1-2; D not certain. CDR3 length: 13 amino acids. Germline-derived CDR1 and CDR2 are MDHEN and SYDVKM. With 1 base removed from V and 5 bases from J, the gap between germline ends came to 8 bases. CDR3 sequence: CASSLLTDYGYTF. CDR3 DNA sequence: TGTGCCAGCAGTTTATTGACGGATTATGGCTACACCTTC.

The CDR3 DNA reads TGCGCCAGCAGCTTAGGCGGAGGCACGCAGTATTTT. Protein: CASSLGGGTQYF. This rearrangement joins TRBV5-1 to TRBJ2-3; tentative D call: TRBD2 (5 bases). This CDR3 has 12 amino acids. V lost 2 bases and J lost 9, with 10 bases in between. The V gene's germline CDR1 is SGHRS and CDR2 YFSETQ.

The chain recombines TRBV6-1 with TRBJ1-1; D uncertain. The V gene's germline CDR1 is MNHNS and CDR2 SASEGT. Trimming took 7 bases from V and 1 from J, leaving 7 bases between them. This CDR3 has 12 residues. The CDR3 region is CASTIGNTEAFF. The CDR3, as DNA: TGTGCCAGCACGATAGGGAACACTGAAGCTTTCTTT.

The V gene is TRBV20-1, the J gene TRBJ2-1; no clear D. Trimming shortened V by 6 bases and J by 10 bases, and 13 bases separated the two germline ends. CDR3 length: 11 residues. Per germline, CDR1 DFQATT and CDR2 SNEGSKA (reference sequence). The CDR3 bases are TGCAGTGCGAGTGGTGGTAGGGAGCAGTTCTTC. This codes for CSASGGREQFF.

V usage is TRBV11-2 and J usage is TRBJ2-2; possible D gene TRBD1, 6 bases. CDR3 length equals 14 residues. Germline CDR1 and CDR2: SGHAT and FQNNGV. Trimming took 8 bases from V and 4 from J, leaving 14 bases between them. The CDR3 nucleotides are TGTGCCAGCGGATCAAACAGGGCCACCGGGGAGCTGTTTTTT. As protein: CASGSNRATGELFF.